The 8 T cell receptor beta chains reported below all come from one sample, sequenced in a study of T-cell memory formation after mild COVID-19. MiXCR, applied by TCRdb to the 5' RACE reads, yields one record per CDR3 protein. This table has 350,000 to 550,000 distinct CDR3 sequences, about a sixth appearing once. The sample was PBMCs or a T cell subset sorted from them (not recorded which). All receptors derive from a man between 18 and 35 years old who had mild COVID-19 (a few samples of this study predate the infection). Cell type and time point are not known.

The V call is TRBV12-3 or TRBV12-4, the J call TRBJ1-5; D uncertain. The CDR3 contains 13 residues. V was trimmed by 7 bases and J by 7 bases, leaving 14 bases between them. The CDR3 loop is CASNTAGWQPQHF. Here the CDR3 DNA reads TGTGCCAGCAATACAGCGGGGTGGCAGCCCCAGCATTTT.

J is TRBJ1-2 and V is TRBV7-9; possible D gene TRBD1, 5 bases. Germline V lookup: CDR1 SEHNR, CDR2 FQNEAQ (reference sequence). The CDR3 extends over 12 amino acids. Deletions cut 1 base from V and 8 bases from J, with 8 bases between. Written as DNA, the CDR3 is TGTGCCAGCAGCTTAGGCAGGGCCGGCTACACCTTC. Translation: CASSLGRAGYTF.

This rearrangement joins TRBV30 to TRBJ2-2, with D possibly TRBD2 on 5 matching bases. This CDR3 contains 14 residues. Trimming left V 0 bases short and J 6 bases short, with 11 bases between. Germline V lookup: CDR1 GTSNPN, CDR2 SVGIG (reference sequence). CDR3 nucleotide sequence: TGTGCCTGGAGTGTAGGCGGGTTCGCCGGGGAGCTGTTTTTT. Encoded protein: CAWSVGGFAGELFF.

This chain uses TRBV12-3 or TRBV12-4 with TRBJ2-5, with unresolved D. This CDR3 comprises 18 residues. V dropped 4 bases and J dropped 3 bases, with 24 bases sitting between them. As DNA, the CDR3 is TGTGCCAGCAGTTCTATTAGCCCCGGTGTACAGATGAAAGAGACCCAGTACTTC. Its translation: CASSSISPGVQMKETQYF.

V usage is TRBV5-1 and J usage is TRBJ2-3; 11 nucleotides match TRBD1. With V trimmed by 4 bases and J by 3 bases, 7 bases remained unmatched. The CDR3 length is 16 residues. From germline, CDR1 is SGHRS and CDR2 YFSETQ. DNA for the CDR3: TGCGCCAGCAGCCACGGGACAGGGGGATGGACAGATACGCAGTATTTT. Protein: CASSHGTGGWTDTQYF.

The rearrangement joins TRBV7-2 to TRBJ1-2; possible D gene TRBD1, 5 bases. CDR1 and CDR2 from the germline V gene are SGHTA and FQGNSA. Trimming shortened V by 1 base and J by 0 bases, and 15 bases separated the two germline ends. This CDR3 has 17 residues. DNA of the CDR3: TGTGCCAGCAGCTTAGGTGGCAGCGTAGGGGCTAACTATGGCTACACCTTC. As protein: CASSLGGSVGANYGYTF.

The V call is TRBV3-1, the J call TRBJ2-1, with 7 nucleotides matching TRBD2. Germline CDR1 reads LGHDT; CDR2 reads YNNKEL (reference sequence). The CDR3 runs 14 residues. The V and J ends lost 5 bases and 3 bases, in that order; junction bases with no gene match: 4. The chain's CDR3 is CASSGRGGYNEQFF. In DNA, the CDR3 is TGTGCCAGCAGCGGGAGGGGTGGCTACAATGAGCAGTTCTTC.

The CDR3 DNA follows: TGCGCCAGCAGCTTGGACGGACCTGGGGAGGAGCAGTTCTTC. Encoded protein: CASSLDGPGEEQFF. J is TRBJ2-1 and V is TRBV5-1, with TRBD2 as a possible D gene (5 bases). The CDR3 has 14 amino acids. V lost 0 bases and J lost 10, with 14 bases in between. The V gene's germline CDR1 is SGHRS and CDR2 YFSETQ.